The text below deals with one T cell receptor beta chain. The data stem from a study of blood T cell repertoires in COVID-19. Whole-study context: T cells, B-cell-depleted T cells, or PBMCs supplied cDNA or gDNA.

Per the germline V gene, CDR1 is SNHLY and CDR2 is FYNNEI. The CDR3 runs 14 residues. The V gene end was trimmed by 7 bases and the J gene end by 8 bases; junction bases not matched to a gene: 6. Original processing methods: Reference gene primers were amplified, and this amplification served to estimate nucleated cell counts. Sequenced by immunoSEQ multiplex PCR; TCRdb stores in-frame clones only, minus some. The V and J calls and clone size were taken over from that table, and D and trimming were inferred from the DNA. The repertoire has 250,000 to 300,000 clones, about 89% of them found once; the top ten carry about 4.6%.

Sequencing input: peripheral blood. The chain joins TRBV2 to TRBJ1-6; 9 bases line up with TRBD1. This receptor was identified in a man aged 35 to 55 with acute or convalescent COVID-19. The CDR3 DNA is TGTGCCAGCACCCGAACAGGGGGCTATTCACCCCTCCACTTT. Translating it yields CASTRTGGYSPLHF. The whole variable domain, filled in from reference TRBV2 and TRBJ1-6, reads EPEVTQTPSHQVTQMGQEVILRCVPISNHLYFYWYRQILGQKVEFLVSFYNNEISEKSEIFDDQFSVERPDGSNFTLKIRSTKLEDSAMYFCASTRTGGYSPLHFGNGTRLTVT.